This paragraph covers one TCR beta chain sequence. Which antigen it targets is not known. The record has no base qualities; no much larger clone is one base away. The germline V gene (reference sequence) sets CDR1 to GTSNPN and CDR2 to SVGIG. Including cysteine and phenylalanine, the CDR3 has 13 amino acids. Kept here is only the CDR3 DNA, which spans 39 bases and is read in frame from base 1. V gives up 0 bases and J gives up 7 bases, and the segment between their germline ends measures 10 bases. The data originate from a study of control samples from healthy donors and cancer patients (TCRdb year 2020). The method behind the library was the immunoSEQ multiplex PCR assay. This immuneACCESS table, as held by TCRdb, lists in-frame sequences with V and J called but not all clones. Of the missing ones, under half trace to an unresolved V gene in checked studies; the others have no known cause. Here the sample has about 150,000 clones; roughly 93% occur a single time. The ten largest clones add up to around 5.4% of the sample.

The sequence is built from TRBV30 and TRBJ2-1; a weak D assignment points to TRBD2 (5 bases agree). Source material: blood. This TCR came from a man aged 18-30 years in good health. CDR3 loop: CAWSVLEGNEQFF. At the DNA level, the sequence is TGTGCCTGGAGTGTACTAGAAGGAAATGAGCAGTTCTTC.